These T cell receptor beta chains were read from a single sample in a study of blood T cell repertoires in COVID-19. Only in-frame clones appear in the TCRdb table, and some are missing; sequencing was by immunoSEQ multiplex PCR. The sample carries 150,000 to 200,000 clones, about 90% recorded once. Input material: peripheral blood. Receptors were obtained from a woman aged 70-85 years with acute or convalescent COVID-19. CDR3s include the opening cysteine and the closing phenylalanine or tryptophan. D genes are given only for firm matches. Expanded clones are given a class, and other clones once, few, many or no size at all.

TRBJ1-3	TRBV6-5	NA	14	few	CASRGTSSGNTIYF
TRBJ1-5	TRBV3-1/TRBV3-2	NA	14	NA	CASSQDYSNQPQHF
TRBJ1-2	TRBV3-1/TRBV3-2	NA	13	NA	CASSQGTIYGYTF
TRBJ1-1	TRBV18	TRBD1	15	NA	CASSPTGVMNTEAFF
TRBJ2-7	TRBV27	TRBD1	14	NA	CASSWTGDPNEQYF
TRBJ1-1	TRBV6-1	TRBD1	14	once	CASSWGDRVDEAFF
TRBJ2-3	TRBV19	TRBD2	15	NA	CASTMGGFSTDTQYF
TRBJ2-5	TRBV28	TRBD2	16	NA	CASSLGASGSSETQYF
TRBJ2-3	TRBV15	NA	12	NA	CATSRETSLWYF
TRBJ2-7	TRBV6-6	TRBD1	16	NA	CASSYSRTGGSYEQYF
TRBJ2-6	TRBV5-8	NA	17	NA	CASSPRGGSSGANVLTF
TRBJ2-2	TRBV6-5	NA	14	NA	CASSYSALTGELFF
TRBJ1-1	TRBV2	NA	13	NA	CASSGQMNTEAFF
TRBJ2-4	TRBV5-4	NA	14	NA	CASSLAGMENIQYF
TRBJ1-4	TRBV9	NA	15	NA	CASSVGTVYNEKLFF